These 7 T cell receptor beta chains originate from one sample sequenced in a study of PD-1 blockade in classical Hodgkin lymphoma. All trial patients relapsed after autologous stem cell transplantation. Measured with immunoSEQ multiplex PCR; TCRdb has only the in-frame clones, and not every one. This table has about 7,100 clones, about 80% appearing once. The source material was peripheral blood mononuclear cells (PBMCs), sampled at baseline. The receptors come from a human donor with classical Hodgkin lymphoma.

The chain employs TRBV11-2 and TRBJ1-4, with 7 bases fitting TRBD1. V shed 4 bases, J shed 7 bases, and the junction held 9 bases outside the gene matches. This CDR3 contains 15 residues. In germline, CDR1 is SGHAT, CDR2 FQNNGV. The CDR3 DNA sequence: TGTGCCAGCAGCTCTACAACAGGGGATTTTGAAAAACTGTTTTTT. Protein: CASSSTTGDFEKLFF.

The genes are TRBV9 and TRBJ2-2; perhaps TRBD2 as D (5 bases). The V end was cut by 1 base, the J end by 7 bases, with 5 bases between. The CDR3 extends over 12 amino acids. Germline CDR1 is SGDLS and CDR2 is YYNGEE. CDR3 coding DNA: TGTGCCAGCAGCGTACGGGGCGGGGAGCTGTTTTTT. It codes for CASSVRGGELFF.

J is TRBJ2-7 and V is TRBV7-8; D is undetermined. The CDR3 loop spans 14 amino acids. CDR1 is SGHVS and CDR2 is FQNEAQ in the germline V gene. V was shortened by 4 bases and J by 0 bases, with 10 bases between the two germline ends. CDR3 DNA sequence: TGTGCCAGCAGCTCCCCCTTGAGCTCCTACGAGCAGTACTTC. This codes for CASSSPLSSYEQYF.

This sequence joins TRBV7-2 and TRBJ2-3; D unclear. This CDR3 spans 14 amino acids. Trimming took 6 bases from V and 0 from J, leaving 10 bases between them. CDR1 and CDR2 from the germline V gene are SGHTA and FQGNSA. As DNA, the CDR3 is TGTGCCAGCAGGCCAGGAAGGAGCACAGATACGCAGTATTTT. This encodes CASRPGRSTDTQYF. Full variable domain (remainder filled in from reference TRBV7-2 and TRBJ2-3): GAGVSQSPSNKVTEKGKDVELRCDPISGHTALYWYRQSLGQGLEFLIYFQGNSAPDKSGLPSDRFSAERTGGSVSTLTIQRTQQEDSAVYLCASRPGRSTDTQYFGPGTRLTVL.

This chain connects TRBV7-9 to TRBJ1-2, with D possibly TRBD1 on 6 matching bases. This CDR3 has 15 residues. V gave up 4 bases and J gave up 0 bases, with 12 bases separating them. Germline V gene sequence: CDR1 SEHNR, CDR2 FQNEAQ (reference sequence). Written as DNA, the CDR3 is TGTGCCAGCAGCTACTGGAGGGACACTAACTATGGCTACACCTTC. It is translated as CASSYWRDTNYGYTF.

This rearrangement joins TRBV19 to TRBJ1-4, with 9 bases lining up with TRBD1. The V gene's germline CDR1 is LNHDA and CDR2 SQIVND (reference sequence). CDR3 length: 14 amino acids. V lost 3 bases and J lost 8; bases outside the gene matches: 4. In DNA form, the CDR3 reads TGTGCCAGTAGTATCGGGACAGGGAACGAAAAACTGTTTTTT. As protein: CASSIGTGNEKLFF. Variable domain in full (rest from reference TRBV19 and TRBJ1-4): DGGITQSPKYLFRKEGQNVTLSCEQNLNHDAMYWYRQDPGQGLRLIYYSQIVNDFQKGDIAEGYSVSREKKESFPLTVTSAQKNPTAFYLCASSIGTGNEKLFFGSGTQLSVL.

V gene TRBV7-9 combines with J gene TRBJ1-3, with D possibly matching TRBD1 (6 bases). The CDR3 covers 15 residues. Per germline, CDR1 SEHNR and CDR2 FQNEAQ (reference sequence). Trimming took 4 bases from V and 0 from J, leaving 10 bases between them. In nucleotides, the CDR3 is TGTGCCAGCAGCTACTACAGGGACTCTGGAAACACCATATATTTT. It translates to CASSYYRDSGNTIYF.